One and the same sample provided the 30 T cell receptor beta chains below, sequenced in a study of blood T cell repertoires in COVID-19. Assay used: immunoSEQ multiplex PCR; TCRdb lists only in-frame clones, some missing. This sample has 250,000 to 350,000 clones; about 93% occur once, and the top ten carry around 1.1%. The specimen sequenced was PBMCs or T cells enriched from blood (not recorded which). The receptor source for this set is a woman aged 25 to 39 who had recovered from COVID-19.

The chain combines TRBV29-1 with TRBJ1-2, with TRBD1 matching 7 bases. J gave up 6 bases and V 0 bases, and 7 bases lay outside the gene matches. The CDR3 totals 14 residues. Germline lookup yields CDR1 SQVTM and CDR2 ANQGSEA. CDR3 bases: TGCAGCGTTGAAGAACACAGGGGAGAGAATGGCTACACCTTC. Residues: CSVEEHRGENGYTF.

The chain has TRBV5-4 and TRBJ1-1; TRBD1 matches at 10 bases. J gave up 9 bases and V 4 bases, and 9 bases lay outside the gene matches. The CDR3 loop spans 14 amino acids. The germline V gene has CDR1 SGHNT and CDR2 YYREEE (reference sequence). CDR3 in amino acids: CASSPGTGVPQAFF. CDR3 nucleotide sequence: TGTGCCAGCAGCCCCGGGACAGGGGTTCCCCAAGCTTTCTTT. Full variable domain (rest looked up from reference TRBV5-4 and TRBJ1-1): ETGVTQSPTHLIKTRGQQVTLRCSSQSGHNTVSWYQQALGQGPQFIFQYYREEENGRGNFPPRFSGLQFPNYSSELNVNALELDDSALYLCASSPGTGVPQAFFGQGTRLTVV.

The chain recombines TRBV5-4 with TRBJ2-2, with D possibly matching TRBD2 (6 bases). The V end was cut by 4 bases, the J end by 4 bases, with 14 bases between. Germline V gives CDR1 SGHNT, CDR2 YYREEE (reference sequence). CDR3 length: 15 residues. The CDR3 bases are TGTGCCAGCAGCATGGGACTCGGAGGCACCGGGGAGCTGTTTTTT. This gives the protein CASSMGLGGTGELFF.

The chain couples TRBV4-3 to TRBJ2-1, with D possibly TRBD1 on 6 matching bases. V lost 0 bases, J lost 3 bases, and 18 bases lay in between. In germline, CDR1 is LGHNA, CDR2 YSLEER. The CDR3 extends over 18 amino acids. CDR3 residues: CASSQDKVGGHFYNEQFF. The CDR3 DNA reads TGCGCCAGCAGCCAAGATAAAGTAGGGGGACACTTCTACAATGAGCAGTTCTTC.

The rearrangement joins TRBV25-1 to TRBJ2-3, with D perhaps TRBD1 (6 bases). The CDR3 has 14 residues. CDR1 MGHDK and CDR2 SYGVNS come from the germline V gene. Trimming left V 2 bases short and J 6 bases short, with 12 bases between. CDR3 in DNA: TGTGCCAGCAGTGAAGAGACAGGTTCTGATACGCAGTATTTT. It translates to CASSEETGSDTQYF.

The chain has TRBV27 and TRBJ2-7; D may be TRBD2 (6 bases). The germline gives CDR1 MNHEY, CDR2 SMNVEV (reference sequence). V lost 4 bases, J lost 1 base, and 11 bases lay in between. CDR3 length equals 14 residues. CDR3 DNA: TGTGCCAGCAGTTCCCGGGACTGGTCCTACGAGCAGTACTTC. Its translation: CASSSRDWSYEQYF.

In this sample, this clone turned up once. This CDR3 reads CASSPLGLAAAYEQYF. Here the CDR3 DNA reads TGTGCCAGCTCACCACTGGGACTAGCGGCCGCCTACGAGCAGTACTTC. This chain links TRBV18 with TRBJ2-7; 11 positions match TRBD2. V lost 1 base, J lost 2 bases, and 4 bases stayed unmatched. The germline V gene has CDR1 KGHSH and CDR2 LQKENI. The CDR3 consists of 16 residues.

The genes are TRBV11-2 and TRBJ2-7; 12 nucleotides align to TRBD1. V gave up 5 bases and J gave up 3 bases; unmatched junction bases: 5. The CDR3 loop spans 15 amino acids. Germline V gives CDR1 SGHAT, CDR2 FQNNGV. CDR3 DNA sequence: TGTGCCAGCAGCCCCGGGACAGGGGGCTTCTACGAGCAGTACTTC. Encoded protein: CASSPGTGGFYEQYF.

A few counts support this clone. The chain has TRBV5-1 and TRBJ2-7; D might be TRBD2 (6 bases). This CDR3 comprises 14 residues. Trimming cost V 6 bases and J 0 bases, with 13 bases left between them. Germline-derived CDR1 and CDR2 are SGHRS and YFSETQ. CDR3 sequence (DNA): TGCGCCAGCAAAGTTCGCGGGAACTCCTACGAGCAGTACTTC. Protein product: CASKVRGNSYEQYF.

The V gene is TRBV29-1, the J gene TRBJ1-1; D is unresolved. From germline, CDR1 is SQVTM and CDR2 ANQGSEA. The CDR3 extends over 12 amino acids. The V end lost 5 bases, the J end lost 4 bases, and 11 bases lay between the germline ends. The CDR3 here is CSVSLGTTEAFF. In DNA, the CDR3 is TGCAGCGTTTCTCTAGGTACCACTGAAGCTTTCTTT.

This clone was recorded only once. V and J are TRBV5-6 and TRBJ1-6, with 12 bases aligning to TRBD1. Germline V gene lookup returns CDR1 SGHDT and CDR2 YYEEEE. The ends lost 4 bases at V and 4 bases at J; junction bases unmatched: 9. The CDR3 spans 18 residues. The CDR3 protein is CASSPYGTGGAYNSPLHF. In DNA form, the CDR3 reads TGTGCCAGCAGCCCGTACGGGACAGGGGGCGCATATAATTCACCCCTCCACTTT.

Points on this clone: Compared with germline, one end of the junction differs, possibly owing to a read error. The genes are TRBV28 and TRBJ2-7; D gene ambiguous. Germline V lookup: CDR1 MDHEN, CDR2 SYDVKM. There are 11 residues in the CDR3. The CDR3 sequence is CTSSLLHEQYF. The CDR3 nucleotides read TGTACCAGCAGTTTACTCCACGAGCAGTACTTC.

V usage is TRBV18 and J usage is TRBJ2-5; perhaps TRBD2 as D (5 bases). Deletions cut 1 base from V and 5 bases from J, with 11 bases between. CDR1 is KGHSH, CDR2 LQKENI, per germline. The CDR3 sequence is 14 residues long. The CDR3 loop reads CASSPRGTGETQYF. Here the CDR3 DNA reads TGTGCCAGCTCACCACGGGGAACGGGGGAGACCCAGTACTTC.

This chain uses TRBV9 with TRBJ1-2, with 8 bases lining up with TRBD1. J lost 6 bases, V lost 3 bases, and 4 bases had no gene match. Germline CDR1 is SGDLS and CDR2 is YYNGEE. The CDR3 covers 13 residues. This CDR3 is CASSEGQEDGYTF. The CDR3 DNA reads as TGTGCCAGCAGCGAGGGACAGGAGGATGGCTACACCTTC.

In this sample, this clone turned up once. This rearrangement joins TRBV18 to TRBJ2-2; possible D gene TRBD1, 6 bases. CDR3 size: 15 residues. Germline CDR1 reads KGHSH; CDR2 reads LQKENI. Trimming removed 6 bases at V and 0 bases at J, with 11 bases between. Written as DNA, the CDR3 is TGTGCCAGCTCGTCCGGGACACCGAACACCGGGGAGCTGTTTTTT. The encoded protein is CASSSGTPNTGELFF.

The chain links TRBV7-8 to TRBJ1-2, with a possible D match to TRBD1 (6 bases). V lost 1 base to trimming and J lost 0 bases, with 15 bases between them. CDR3 length equals 17 residues. The germline CDR1 and CDR2 sequences are SGHVS and FQNEAQ. CDR3 amino acids: CASSLGTTGMANYGYTF. For the CDR3, the DNA is TGTGCCAGCAGCTTAGGGACCACAGGGATGGCTAACTATGGCTACACCTTC. Based on the CDR3 plus reference TRBV7-8 and TRBJ1-2, the full variable domain is GAGVSQSPRYKVAKRGQDVALRCDPISGHVSLFWYQQALGQGPEFLTYFQNEAQLDKSGLPSDRFFAERPEGSVSTLKIQRTQQEDSAVYLCASSLGTTGMANYGYTFGSGTRLTVV.

V and J are TRBV27 and TRBJ2-7, with 11 bases fitting TRBD2. Germline CDR1 reads MNHEY; CDR2 reads SMNVEV (reference sequence). The CDR3 sequence is 14 residues long. The V gene end was trimmed by 5 bases and the J gene end by 6 bases; junction bases not matched to a gene: 6. In DNA, the CDR3 is TGTGCCAGCAGTCCCTCTAGCGGGAGGTCCGAGCAGTACTTC. Translating gives CASSPSSGRSEQYF.

This chain uses TRBV6-4 with TRBJ2-2, with 9 bases that match TRBD2. This CDR3 has 15 amino acids. Trimming took 5 bases from V and 1 from J; bases not matched to a gene: 2. CDR1 is MRHNA, CDR2 SNTAGT, per germline. CDR3 in amino acids: CASSKTSGNTGELFF. CDR3 sequence (DNA): TGTGCCAGCAGTAAGACTAGCGGGAACACCGGGGAGCTGTTTTTT.

This sequence joins TRBV7-2 and TRBJ2-7, with D tentatively TRBD1 (6 bases). CDR1 SGHTA and CDR2 FQGNSA come from the germline V gene. The CDR3 sequence is 14 residues long. The germline V and J ends were trimmed by 5 bases and 2 bases, with 13 bases remaining between them. The CDR3 sequence: CASSQDRSAYEQYF. The DNA of the CDR3 is TGTGCCAGCAGCCAAGACAGGAGCGCCTACGAGCAGTACTTC.

The chain recombines TRBV7-9 with TRBJ2-7; the match to TRBD2 covers 9 bases. The CDR3 length is 14 residues. Germline V CDR1 and CDR2: SEHNR, FQNEAQ (reference sequence). With 6 bases clipped from V and 4 bases from J, the junction kept 7 bases outside the gene matches. As DNA, the CDR3 is TGTGCCAGCAGTCCGGGACTAGCTCCGTACGAGCAGTACTTC. The encoded protein is CASSPGLAPYEQYF. The full variable domain, completed using reference TRBV7-9 and TRBJ2-7, is DTGVSQNPRHKITKRGQNVTFRCDPISEHNRLYWYRQTLGQGPEFLTYFQNEAQLEKSRLLSDRFSAERPKGSFSTLEIQRTEQGDSAMYLCASSPGLAPYEQYFGPGTRLTVT.

The genes are TRBV24-1 and TRBJ2-1; 9 nucleotides align to TRBD2. J gave up 6 bases and V 3 bases, and 8 bases lay outside the gene matches. Per the germline V gene, CDR1 is KGHDR and CDR2 is SFDVKD. The CDR3 loop spans 16 amino acids. The CDR3 sequence: CATSDRTSGLGNEQFF. In nucleotides, the CDR3 is TGTGCCACCAGTGATCGAACTAGCGGGCTAGGCAATGAGCAGTTCTTC.

This chain joins TRBV15 and TRBJ1-2; TRBD1 matches at 10 bases. Germline values: CDR1 LNHNV, CDR2 YYDKDF (reference sequence). The CDR3 is 14 residues long. The trim removed 4 bases at V and 8 bases at J, leaving 7 bases unmatched. CDR3 region: CATSINRDRGGYTF. CDR3 sequence (DNA): TGTGCCACCAGCATCAACCGGGACAGGGGCGGCTACACCTTC.

The rearrangement uses TRBV5-6 and TRBJ2-2; D might be TRBD2 (6 bases). Trimming left V 4 bases short and J 5 bases short, with 12 bases between. Germline values: CDR1 SGHDT, CDR2 YYEEEE. CDR3 length: 14 amino acids. The CDR3 DNA sequence: TGTGCCAGCAGCGTCGGGACTTTGACCGGGGAGCTGTTTTTT. This encodes CASSVGTLTGELFF.

The J gene is TRBJ2-1, the V gene TRBV7-5; no check of the table's D call, TRBD2, against the DNA was made. TRBV7-5 is noted as a pseudogene. The CDR3 is made up of 15 amino acids. The CDR3 DNA reads as TGTGCCAGAAGCTTAACTAGCGGGACCAACAATGAGCAGTTCTTC. Translated: CARSLTSGTNNEQFF.

The V and J genes are TRBV18 and TRBJ1-5; D gene uncertain. The CDR3 is made up of 13 amino acids. Germline lookup yields CDR1 KGHSH and CDR2 LQKENI. V lost 3 bases to trimming and J lost 7 bases, with 10 bases between them. The CDR3 DNA reads TGTGCCAGCTCACCTCCGGGTGGGCAGCCCCAGCATTTT. This sequence encodes CASSPPGGQPQHF.

As concerns this clone: Other nucleotide sequences from this sample produce the same CDR3. J is TRBJ2-7 and V is TRBV15, with D possibly matching TRBD2 (5 bases). The germline V and J ends were trimmed by 0 bases and 4 bases, with 7 bases remaining between them. Germline values: CDR1 LNHNV, CDR2 YYDKDF (reference sequence). CDR3 length: 13 amino acids. Written as DNA, the CDR3 is TGTGCCACCAGCAGAGATCCGGGGTACGAGCAGTACTTC. This translates into CATSRDPGYEQYF. Combining the CDR3 with reference TRBV15 and TRBJ2-7 gives the whole variable domain DAMVIQNPRYQVTQFGKPVTLSCSQTLNHNVMYWYQQKSSQAPKLLFHYYDKDFNNEADTPDNFQSRRPNTSFCFLDIRSPGLGDTAMYLCATSRDPGYEQYFGPGTRLTVT.

The CDR3 protein is CASSQDLGQIGGEQFF. Written as DNA, the CDR3 is TGCGCCAGCAGCCAAGATTTGGGACAGATAGGTGGTGAGCAGTTCTTC. J is TRBJ2-1 and V is TRBV4-3, with 7 bases aligning to TRBD1. The CDR3 is 16 amino acids. With V trimmed by 0 bases and J by 9 bases, 11 bases remained unmatched. In germline, CDR1 is LGHNA, CDR2 YSLEER.

The V gene is TRBV9, the J gene TRBJ1-2, with 9 bases lining up with TRBD1. The germline V gene has CDR1 SGDLS and CDR2 YYNGEE. The V gene end was trimmed by 2 bases and the J gene end by 7 bases; junction bases not matched to a gene: 6. The CDR3 has 14 residues. The CDR3 region is CASSVTTGGGGYTF. In DNA, the CDR3 is TGTGCCAGCAGCGTGACGACAGGGGGAGGTGGCTACACCTTC. The full variable domain, completed using reference TRBV9 and TRBJ1-2, is DSGVTQTPKHLITATGQRVTLRCSPRSGDLSVYWYQQSLDQGLQFLIQYYNGEERAKGNILERFSAQQFPDLHSELNLSSLELGDSALYFCASSVTTGGGGYTFGSGTRLTVV.

The rearrangement uses TRBV5-1 and TRBJ1-1, with D unclear. Per the germline V gene, CDR1 is SGHRS and CDR2 is YFSETQ. The CDR3 is made up of 14 amino acids. V was cut by 4 bases and J by 4 bases, with 14 bases left in between. The chain's CDR3 is CASSPAPEGTEAFF. In nucleotides, the CDR3 is TGCGCCAGCAGCCCTGCCCCTGAGGGCACTGAAGCTTTCTTT.

The chain uses TRBV30 and TRBJ1-4; D perhaps matches TRBD1 (5 bases). The CDR3 extends over 15 amino acids. Between the trimmed V and J ends, which lost 0 bases and 5 bases, there was a span of 13 bases. Germline V lookup: CDR1 GTSNPN, CDR2 SVGIG (reference sequence). The CDR3 protein is CAWSVKGRANEKLFF. The CDR3 DNA reads as TGTGCCTGGAGTGTAAAGGGCAGGGCCAATGAAAAACTGTTTTTT.